This T cell receptor (beta chain) was recovered during a study of blood T cell repertoires in COVID-19 (TCRdb year 2020). Turning to the overall study: Samples covering the acute and convalescent phases of COVID-19 were provided by collaborators in the United States, Italy and Spain. The material from the prospective study consisted of cDNA or gDNA derived from T cells, B-cell-depleted T cells, or PBMCs. Subjects who had been exposed to COVID-19, were actively infected with it, or had recovered from it provided the deeply sampled blood TCRbeta repertoires that made up the dataset. The repertoires were made available in a free public database intended to serve as a resource for research on the immune response to SARS-CoV-2. The samples were drawn from the first 160 participants of the ongoing ImmuneRACE study and from over a thousand subjects provided by 6 global collaborators. A de-identified subject ID, COVID-19 status, age in years and sex were almost always included in the sample metadata. Where HLA class I and class II types were available, the types were taken from metadata supplied by the sample provider, not from assay-based typing.

TCRbeta CDR3 regions were amplified from genomic DNA using the immunoSEQ Assay, a bias-controlled multiplex PCR. Under the source paper's analysis protocol: The number of nucleated cells in each sample was estimated by amplification of reference gene primers within the assay. To quantify the absolute abundance of each unique TCRbeta CDR3 rearrangement, sequence reads were collapsed and filtered. For each sample, productive Simpson clonality was calculated by taking the square root of Simpson's diversity index across productive rearrangements. TCRdb limited this immuneACCESS table to in-frame rearrangements with V and J called. A share of clones is missing; checked studies link under half to unresolved V genes, and the rest is unexplained. V, J and clone size were drawn from that table, and D and trimming were deduced from the DNA. The sample table contains tens of thousands of clones; only one count was recorded for about 85% of them. Of the sample, approximately 32% is held by the ten largest clones.

From cysteine to phenylalanine, the CDR3 is 16 amino acids long. The kept DNA is CDR3 alone, 48 bases in frame from the first base. V loses 7 bases at its end and J loses 0 bases; junction bases beyond the gene matches: 5. CDR1 is given as MNHNY and CDR2 as SVGAGI, both from the germline V gene (reference sequence). The collaborating institutions used their own protocols to collect whole blood in K2EDTA tubes. Collaborator samples were shipped for TCRbeta analysis as frozen whole blood, isolated PBMCs, or DNA extracted from either sample type. What the work shows at the level of the full study, not this receptor alone: The amount of clinical and demographic metadata varied by source and participant and was provided uncurated.

Comments on this clone: No antigen is known for it. Base quality data are lacking; no much larger clone is found one base away.

The chain was built from TRBV6-6 and TRBJ2-3; TRBD2 aligns with 12 central bases. Specimen: peripheral blood. The TCR sequence derives from a man older than 75 with active or convalescent COVID-19. The CDR3 protein: CASNIGTSGSTDTQYF. In nucleotide form, the sequence is TGTGCCAGCAATATCGGGACTAGCGGGAGCACAGATACGCAGTATTTT.